These 20 T cell receptor beta chains were sequenced from one sample in a study of blood T cells in healthy people across ages. Primers used in a second PCR of roughly 6 to 11 cycles were a sample-barcoded 5' primer and a J-beta primer mix. Each CDR3 protein gets one entry after TCRdb re-called the 5' RACE reads with MiXCR. Of about 1.6 million distinct CDR3 sequences in the sample, about 35% were seen once. What was sequenced was blood. The receptors shown here come from a woman between 25 and 40 years old in good health.

In this sample, this clonotype turned up many times. V gene TRBV5-1 combines with J gene TRBJ2-1; D is ambiguous. The CDR3 extends over 13 amino acids. Germline V CDR1 and CDR2: SGHRS, YFSETQ. Trimming left V 0 bases short and J 5 bases short, with 6 bases between. The CDR3 loop reads CASSLVSDNEQFF. DNA for the CDR3: TGCGCCAGCAGCTTGGTTTCGGACAATGAGCAGTTCTTC.

This clonotype has just a few counts. V usage is TRBV20-1 and J usage is TRBJ2-3, with TRBD2 identical over 9 bases. Germline values: CDR1 DFQATT, CDR2 SNEGSKA (reference sequence). This CDR3 contains 15 residues. V shed 2 bases and J 2 bases; nucleotides not matched to a gene: 5. The CDR3 region is CSARSTSGHTDTQYF. The DNA for the CDR3 is TGCAGTGCTAGATCCACTAGCGGGCACACAGATACGCAGTATTTT.

This chain joins TRBV9 and TRBJ1-2, with D unclear. This CDR3 spans 15 amino acids. The germline CDR1 and CDR2 sequences are SGDLS and YYNGEE. V was shortened by 4 bases and J by 0 bases, with 13 bases between the two germline ends. The CDR3 bases are TGTGCCAGCAGCCTGACCGATGGGGCTAACTATGGCTACACCTTC. It specifies CASSLTDGANYGYTF.

The rearrangement joins TRBV5-4 to TRBJ2-7; possible D gene TRBD2, 5 bases. V was shortened by 2 bases and J by 2 bases, with 8 bases between the two germline ends. The CDR3 covers 13 residues. Per the germline V gene, CDR1 is SGHNT and CDR2 is YYREEE (reference sequence). The CDR3 spells CASSFGITYEQYF. The CDR3 nucleotides read TGTGCCAGCAGCTTCGGGATTACCTACGAGCAGTACTTC.

The chain has TRBV4-2 and TRBJ2-5, with D perhaps TRBD1 (6 bases). Germline V gene lookup returns CDR1 LGHNA and CDR2 YNFKEQ. The CDR3 is made up of 17 amino acids. Trimming removed 0 bases from V and 1 base from J, with 15 bases in between. The CDR3 is CASSQDLGASGQETQYF. CDR3 DNA sequence: TGTGCCAGCAGCCAAGATCTGGGGGCGTCTGGCCAAGAGACCCAGTACTTC.

This clonotype has just a few counts. The chain carries TRBV18 and TRBJ1-2; no definite D call. V lost 2 bases and J lost 4, with 8 bases in between. This CDR3 contains 13 residues. CDR1 and CDR2 from the germline V gene are KGHSH and LQKENI. CDR3 in amino acids: CASSPRTAYGYTF. The CDR3 coding sequence is TGTGCCAGCTCACCAAGGACGGCCTATGGCTACACCTTC.

This clonotype was seen repeatedly, ten times or more. This rearrangement joins TRBV3-1 to TRBJ1-1; no firm D call. The CDR3 is 15 residues long. Trimming took off 2 bases at V and 2 bases at J, with 12 bases between the two ends. In germline, CDR1 is LGHDT, CDR2 YNNKEL (reference sequence). CDR3 sequence reads: CASSQTRTINTEAFF. In nucleotides, the CDR3 is TGTGCCAGCAGCCAAACTAGGACTATCAACACTGAAGCTTTCTTT.

This clonotype has at least ten counts. V usage is TRBV4-2 and J usage is TRBJ1-6; D gene uncertain. The V gene lost 0 bases and the J gene lost 0 bases, with 6 bases spanning the gap. Per the germline V gene, CDR1 is LGHNA and CDR2 is YNFKEQ. This CDR3 has 16 amino acids. CDR3 nucleotides: TGTGCCAGCAGCCAAGAATCGGGCTCCTATAATTCACCCCTCCACTTT. Protein product: CASSQESGSYNSPLHF.

The chain uses TRBV20-1 and TRBJ1-2, with D perhaps TRBD1 (5 bases). Germline-derived CDR1 and CDR2 are DFQATT and SNEGSKA (reference sequence). The CDR3 length is 15 residues. Trimming shortened V by 0 bases and J by 1 base, and 12 bases separated the two germline ends. This CDR3 is CSARDPKRGNYGYTF. The CDR3 bases are TGCAGTGCTAGAGATCCTAAAAGGGGTAACTATGGCTACACCTTC.

V gene TRBV5-5 combines with J gene TRBJ2-1, with D possibly matching TRBD1 (5 bases). CDR1 and CDR2 (germline): SGHKS, YYEKEE (reference sequence). This CDR3 region has 15 residues. The V end lost 6 bases, the J end lost 7 bases, and 20 bases lay between the germline ends. Here the CDR3 DNA reads TGTGCCAGCAACACAAGACAGAACCTACGGAATGAGCAGTTCTTC. Amino acids: CASNTRQNLRNEQFF.

The sample holds a few counts of this clonotype. A junction end diverges from the germline sequence, so it may reflect a read error. The chain joins TRBV6-5 to TRBJ2-7, with D possibly TRBD2 on 5 matching bases. From germline, CDR1 is MNHEY and CDR2 SVGAGI. The CDR3 contains 15 residues. The DNA of the CDR3 is TGTGCCAGCAGTGACTCCGGGATGGACTCCTACGAGCAGTACTTC. Translation: CASSDSGMDSYEQYF.

This chain uses TRBV20-1 with TRBJ2-5, with TRBD1 matching over 9 bases. In germline, CDR1 is DFQATT, CDR2 SNEGSKA (reference sequence). There are 15 residues in the CDR3. V trimming: 6 bases; J trimming: 5 bases; junction bases outside the gene matches: 13. CDR3 sequence: CSASPRQGVLETQYF. As DNA, the CDR3 is TGCAGTGCGTCACCGAGACAGGGGGTGCTGGAGACCCAGTACTTC.

The chain is built from TRBV2 and TRBJ2-1, with TRBD2 matching 10 bases. Germline CDR1 reads SNHLY; CDR2 reads FYNNEI. The CDR3 has 19 amino acids. Losses at the gene ends were 3 bases for V and 3 bases for J; bases not matched to a gene: 14. The CDR3 sequence is CASSDGASGSLGFYNEQFF. CDR3 DNA sequence: TGTGCCAGCAGTGATGGGGCTAGCGGGAGTCTTGGGTTCTACAATGAGCAGTTCTTC.

This clonotype came up a few times. The chain employs TRBV27 and TRBJ2-7, with D possibly matching TRBD1 (7 bases). Germline-derived CDR1 and CDR2 are MNHEY and SMNVEV (reference sequence). Trimming removed 3 bases from V and 4 bases from J, with 10 bases in between. There are 13 residues in the CDR3. Here the CDR3 reads CASSFQGGYEQYF. The CDR3 coding sequence is TGTGCCAGCAGTTTCCAGGGGGGTTACGAGCAGTACTTC.

This chain joins TRBV5-1 and TRBJ2-1; D unresolved. This CDR3 contains 14 residues. The V gene lost 0 bases and the J gene lost 7 bases, with 11 bases spanning the gap. Per the germline V gene, CDR1 is SGHRS and CDR2 is YFSETQ. CDR3 sequence (DNA): TGCGCCAGCAGCTTGGAGGAAGCGCTTAATGAGCAGTTCTTC. Protein: CASSLEEALNEQFF.

Regarding this clonotype: The conserved phenylalanine or tryptophan normally closing the CDR3 is absent here, so this likely arose from a read error. The rearrangement links TRBV4-1 to TRBJ2-5; D is possibly TRBD2 (5 bases). Germline CDR1 reads MGHRA; CDR2 reads YSYEKL. Trimming left V 4 bases short and J 11 bases short, with 14 bases between. CDR3 length equals 12 residues. CDR3 sequence reads: CASSPKGAEQYL. The CDR3, as DNA: TGCGCCAGCAGCCCTAAAGGAGCGGAGCAGTACTTG.

The rearrangement links TRBV7-9 to TRBJ1-6; D gene ambiguous. Deletions cut 1 base from V and 6 bases from J, with 10 bases between. CDR3 length: 15 residues. CDR1 and CDR2 (germline): SEHNR, FQNEAQ (reference sequence). CDR3 amino acids: CASSLVVGGNSPLHF. The CDR3 nucleotides are TGTGCCAGCAGCTTAGTGGTTGGTGGTAATTCACCCCTCCACTTT.

This clonotype was observed at least ten times. The chain couples TRBV29-1 to TRBJ2-5; the D call may be TRBD1 or TRBD2 (6 bases each). Trimming cost V 6 bases and J 5 bases, with 16 bases left between them. CDR3 length: 13 residues. Looked up from germline, CDR1 is SQVTM and CDR2 is ANQGSEA. The CDR3 region is CSVIQGRGETQYF. In DNA form, the CDR3 reads TGCAGCGTCATACAGGGTCGGGGGGAGACCCAGTACTTC.

On this clonotype: Mismatch with germline at one junction end may stem from a read error. The chain combines TRBV20-1 with TRBJ1-5; TRBD1 aligns across 8 bases. The CDR3 covers 16 residues. Germline CDR1 is DFQATT and CDR2 is SNEGSKA (reference sequence). The CDR3: CSARDPAGGRKQPQHF. CDR3 bases: TGCAGTGCTAGAGATCCTGCAGGGGGCCGCAAGCAGCCCCAGCATTTT.

This clonotype was detected a few times. J is TRBJ1-5 and V is TRBV6-1; D unclear. Germline V CDR1 and CDR2: MNHNS, SASEGT. The CDR3 covers 11 residues. The germline V and J ends were trimmed by 8 bases and 5 bases, with 7 bases remaining between them. The CDR3 is CASRGYQPQHF. For the CDR3, the DNA is TGTGCCAGCCGGGGTTATCAGCCCCAGCATTTT.